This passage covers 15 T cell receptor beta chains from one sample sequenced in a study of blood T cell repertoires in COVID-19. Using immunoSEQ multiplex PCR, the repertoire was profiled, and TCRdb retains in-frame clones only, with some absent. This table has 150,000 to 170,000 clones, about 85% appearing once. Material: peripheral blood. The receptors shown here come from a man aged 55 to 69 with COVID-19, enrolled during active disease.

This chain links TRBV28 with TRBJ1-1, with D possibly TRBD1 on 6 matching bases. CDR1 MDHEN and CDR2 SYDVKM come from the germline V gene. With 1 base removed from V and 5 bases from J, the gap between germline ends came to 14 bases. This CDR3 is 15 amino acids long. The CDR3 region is CASSLFQGSRTEAFF. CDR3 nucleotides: TGTGCCAGCAGTTTATTTCAGGGGTCGAGGACTGAAGCTTTCTTT. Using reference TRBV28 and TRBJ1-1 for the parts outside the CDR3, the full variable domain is DVKVTQSSRYLVKRTGEKVFLECVQDMDHENMFWYRQDPGLGLRLIYFSYDVKMKEKGDIPEGYSVSREKKERFSLILESASTNQTSMYLCASSLFQGSRTEAFFGQGTRLTVV.

The CDR3 protein is CASSLGTSTDTQYF. Written as DNA, the CDR3 is TGTGCCAGCAGCTTAGGGACTAGCACAGATACGCAGTATTTT. The genes are TRBV7-3 and TRBJ2-3; D might be TRBD2 (6 bases). Trimming shortened V by 2 bases and J by 0 bases, and 6 bases separated the two germline ends. Germline CDR1 reads SGHTA; CDR2 reads FQGTGA. CDR3 size: 14 residues.

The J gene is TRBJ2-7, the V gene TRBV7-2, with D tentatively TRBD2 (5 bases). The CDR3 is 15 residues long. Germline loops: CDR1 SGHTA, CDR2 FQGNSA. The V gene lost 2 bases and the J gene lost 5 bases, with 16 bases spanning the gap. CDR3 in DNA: TGTGCCAGCAGCTTATTCGGGGTAGTGACGAACGAGCAGTACTTC. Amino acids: CASSLFGVVTNEQYF.

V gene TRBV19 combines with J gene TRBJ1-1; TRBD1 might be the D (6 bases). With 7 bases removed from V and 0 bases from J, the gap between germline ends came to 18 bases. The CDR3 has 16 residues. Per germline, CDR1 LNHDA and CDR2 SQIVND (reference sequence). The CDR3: CASNHPSDSMNTEAFF. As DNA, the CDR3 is TGTGCCAGTAACCACCCCTCGGACAGCATGAACACTGAAGCTTTCTTT.

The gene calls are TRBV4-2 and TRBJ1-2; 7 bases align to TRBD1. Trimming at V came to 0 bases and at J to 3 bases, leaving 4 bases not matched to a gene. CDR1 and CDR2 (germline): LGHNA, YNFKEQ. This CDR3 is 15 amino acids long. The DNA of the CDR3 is TGTGCCAGCAGCCAAGACCCCGACAGGGACTATGGCTACACCTTC. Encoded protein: CASSQDPDRDYGYTF.

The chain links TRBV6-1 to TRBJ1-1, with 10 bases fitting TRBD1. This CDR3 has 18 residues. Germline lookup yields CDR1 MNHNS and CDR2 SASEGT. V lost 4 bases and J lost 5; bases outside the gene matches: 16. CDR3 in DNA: TGTGCCAGCAGTGGGCGAACCGACCGGGACAGGGGCGAGACTGAAGCTTTCTTT. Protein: CASSGRTDRDRGETEAFF.

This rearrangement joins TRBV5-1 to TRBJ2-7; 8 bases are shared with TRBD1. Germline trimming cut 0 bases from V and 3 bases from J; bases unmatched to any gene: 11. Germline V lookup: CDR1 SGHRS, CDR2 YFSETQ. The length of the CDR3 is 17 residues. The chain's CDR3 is CASSLGTGPNRSYEQYF. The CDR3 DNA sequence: TGCGCCAGCAGCTTGGGGACAGGGCCTAATAGAAGCTACGAGCAGTACTTC.

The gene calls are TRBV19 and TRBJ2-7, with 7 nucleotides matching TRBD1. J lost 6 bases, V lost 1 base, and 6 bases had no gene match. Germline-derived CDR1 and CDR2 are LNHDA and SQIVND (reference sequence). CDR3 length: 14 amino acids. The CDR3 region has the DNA TGTGCCAGTAGTATAGTGCAGGGGGAAGGCGAGCAGTACTTC. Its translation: CASSIVQGEGEQYF.

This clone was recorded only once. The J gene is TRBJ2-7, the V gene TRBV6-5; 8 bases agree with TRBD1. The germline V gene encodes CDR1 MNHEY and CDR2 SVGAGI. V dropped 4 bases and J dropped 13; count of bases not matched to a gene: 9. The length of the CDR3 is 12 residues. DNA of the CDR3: TGTGCCAGCAGTTTGTACAGGGGGAAACTTTACTTC. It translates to CASSLYRGKLYF.

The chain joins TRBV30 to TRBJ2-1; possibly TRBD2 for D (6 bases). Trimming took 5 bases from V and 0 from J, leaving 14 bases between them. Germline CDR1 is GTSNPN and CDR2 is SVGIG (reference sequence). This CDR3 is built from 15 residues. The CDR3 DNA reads TGTGCCTGGGAGCGGGCCAGCGGCTCCTACAATGAGCAGTTCTTC. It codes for CAWERASGSYNEQFF.

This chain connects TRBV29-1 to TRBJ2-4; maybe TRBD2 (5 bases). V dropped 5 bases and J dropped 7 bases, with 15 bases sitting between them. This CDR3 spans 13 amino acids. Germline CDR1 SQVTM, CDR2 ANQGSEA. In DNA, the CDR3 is TGCAGCGTTATGTCGTCAACTAGGAACATTCAGTACTTC. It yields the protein CSVMSSTRNIQYF. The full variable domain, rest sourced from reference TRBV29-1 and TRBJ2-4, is SAVISQKPSRDICQRGTSLTIQCQVDSQVTMMFWYRQQPGQSLTLIATANQGSEATYESGFVIDKFPISRPNLTFSTLTVSNMSPEDSSIYLCSVMSSTRNIQYFGAGTRLSVL.

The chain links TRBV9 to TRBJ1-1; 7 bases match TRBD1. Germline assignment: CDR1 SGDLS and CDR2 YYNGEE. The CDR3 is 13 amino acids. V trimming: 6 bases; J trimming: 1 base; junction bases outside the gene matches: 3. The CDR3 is CASNRGQNTEAFF. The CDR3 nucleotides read TGTGCCAGCAACAGGGGCCAGAACACTGAAGCTTTCTTT.

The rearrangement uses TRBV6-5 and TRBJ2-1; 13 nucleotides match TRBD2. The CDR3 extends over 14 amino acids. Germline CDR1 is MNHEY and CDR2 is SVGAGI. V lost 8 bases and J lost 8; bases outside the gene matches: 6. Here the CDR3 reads CASLLAGGPYEQFF. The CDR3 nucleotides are TGTGCCAGCCTACTAGCGGGGGGGCCTTATGAGCAGTTCTTC.

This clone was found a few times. CDR3 sequence: CASSPIGVGYTF. CDR3 in DNA: TGTGCCAGCAGCCCTATCGGGGTTGGCTACACCTTC. The rearrangement links TRBV7-2 to TRBJ1-2; D unresolved. Looked up from germline, CDR1 is SGHTA and CDR2 is FQGNSA. Trimming took off 5 bases at V and 7 bases at J, with 11 bases between the two ends. CDR3 length: 12 amino acids.

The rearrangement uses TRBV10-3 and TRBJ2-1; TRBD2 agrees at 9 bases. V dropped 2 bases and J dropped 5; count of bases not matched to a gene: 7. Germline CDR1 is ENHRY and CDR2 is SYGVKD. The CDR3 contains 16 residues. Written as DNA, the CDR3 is TGTGCCATCAGTGAGAAAGCGGGAGGCCAAAACAATGAGCAGTTCTTC. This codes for CAISEKAGGQNNEQFF.